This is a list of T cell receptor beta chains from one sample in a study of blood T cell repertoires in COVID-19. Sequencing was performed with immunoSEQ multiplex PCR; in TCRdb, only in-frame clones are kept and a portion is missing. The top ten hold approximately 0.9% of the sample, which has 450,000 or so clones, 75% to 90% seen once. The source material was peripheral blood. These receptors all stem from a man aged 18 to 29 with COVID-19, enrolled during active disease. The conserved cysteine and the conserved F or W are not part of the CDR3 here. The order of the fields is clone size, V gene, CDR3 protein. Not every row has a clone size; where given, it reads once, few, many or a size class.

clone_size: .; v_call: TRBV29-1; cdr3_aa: SVSQGTYEQY
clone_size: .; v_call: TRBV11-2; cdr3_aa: ASSIGTSEDTQY
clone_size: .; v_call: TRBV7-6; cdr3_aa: ASSGDREWEKLF
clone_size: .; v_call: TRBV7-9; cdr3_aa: ASRPVAENYGYT
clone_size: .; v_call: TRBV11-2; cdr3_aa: ASSLSQRGTQETQY
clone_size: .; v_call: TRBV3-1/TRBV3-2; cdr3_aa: ASSQDNGMNTEAF
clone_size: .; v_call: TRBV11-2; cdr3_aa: ASSFEGQPQH
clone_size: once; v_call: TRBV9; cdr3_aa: ASSVDSQGRGGYT
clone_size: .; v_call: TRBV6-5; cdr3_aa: ASSTELSSYNEQF
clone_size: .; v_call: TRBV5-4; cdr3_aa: ASSLGGFGYT
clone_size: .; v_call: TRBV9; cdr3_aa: ASTTSGGGKLF
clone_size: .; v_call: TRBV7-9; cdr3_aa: ASSLSNRATGELF
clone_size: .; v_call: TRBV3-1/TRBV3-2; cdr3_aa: ASSQDGGGTEAF
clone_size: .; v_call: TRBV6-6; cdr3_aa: ASSPSTGAYQPQH
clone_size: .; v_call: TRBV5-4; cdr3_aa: ASSLRSSGRNNEQF
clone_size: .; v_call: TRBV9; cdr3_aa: ASSFASGSTDTQY
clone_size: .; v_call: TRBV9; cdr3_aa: ASSPSSTTGGYT
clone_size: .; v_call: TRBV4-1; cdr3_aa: ASSQRDRGHIQY
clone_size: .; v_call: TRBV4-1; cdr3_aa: ASSQAGQGGYGYT
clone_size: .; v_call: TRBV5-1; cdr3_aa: ASSPGQGVDEQY
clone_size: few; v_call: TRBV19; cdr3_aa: ASSQPGQGAEQY
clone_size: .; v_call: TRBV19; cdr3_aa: ASSAGLFTEAF
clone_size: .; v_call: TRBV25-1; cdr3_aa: ASSQSGDNTNEQF
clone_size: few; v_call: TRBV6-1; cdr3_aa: ASSESQDRVAYEQY
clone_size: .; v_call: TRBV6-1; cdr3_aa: ASSEEGSGTSTGDEQF
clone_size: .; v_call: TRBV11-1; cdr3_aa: ASSPDSVQGYT
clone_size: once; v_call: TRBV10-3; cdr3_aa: AIGGQAVDGELF
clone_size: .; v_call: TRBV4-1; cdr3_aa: ASSQGGQLGQPQH
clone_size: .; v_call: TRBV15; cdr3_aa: ATSRLDRFPNEKLF
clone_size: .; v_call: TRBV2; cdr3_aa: ASVWTVEAF
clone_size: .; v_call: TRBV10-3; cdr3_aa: AIRAAGDYNEQF
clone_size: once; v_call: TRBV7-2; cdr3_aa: ASSPPVYSYNEQF
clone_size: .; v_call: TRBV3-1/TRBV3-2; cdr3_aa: ASSPRGAGDGYT
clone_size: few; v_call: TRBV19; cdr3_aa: ASSPWQGSNQPQH
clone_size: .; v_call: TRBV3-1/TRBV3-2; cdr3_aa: ASSQTGTGGGKTQY
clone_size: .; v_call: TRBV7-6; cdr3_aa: ASSSAAPSGVSSYEQY
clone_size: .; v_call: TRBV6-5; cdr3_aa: ASRKGPYSNQPQH
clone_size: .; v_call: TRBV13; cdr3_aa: ASSATGPRASYEQY
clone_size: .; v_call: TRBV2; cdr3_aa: ASSGSDRANSPLH
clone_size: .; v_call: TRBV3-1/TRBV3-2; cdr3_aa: ASSQERRGETQY
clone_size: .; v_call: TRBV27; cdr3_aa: ASTYAGGDNEQF
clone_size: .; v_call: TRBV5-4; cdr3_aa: ASSQVGGTEETQY
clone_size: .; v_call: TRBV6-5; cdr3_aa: ASSYGAGAWDEQY
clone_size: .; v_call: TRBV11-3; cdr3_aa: ASSLVRAGETQY
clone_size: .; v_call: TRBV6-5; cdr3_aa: ASKEETQY
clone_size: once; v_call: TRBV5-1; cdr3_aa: ASSKGVRPNEQF